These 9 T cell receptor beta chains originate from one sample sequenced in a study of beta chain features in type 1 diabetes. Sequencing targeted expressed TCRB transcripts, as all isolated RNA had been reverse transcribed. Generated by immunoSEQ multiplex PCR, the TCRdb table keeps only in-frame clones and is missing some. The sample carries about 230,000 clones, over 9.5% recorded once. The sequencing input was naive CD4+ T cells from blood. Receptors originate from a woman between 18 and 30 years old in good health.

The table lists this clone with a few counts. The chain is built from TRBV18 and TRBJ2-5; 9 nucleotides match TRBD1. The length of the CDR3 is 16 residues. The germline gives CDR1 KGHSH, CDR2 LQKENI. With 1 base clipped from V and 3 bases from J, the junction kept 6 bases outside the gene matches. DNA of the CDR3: TGTGCCAGCTCACCACGGGGACAGGGCAACAAAGAGACCCAGTACTTC. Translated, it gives CASSPRGQGNKETQYF.

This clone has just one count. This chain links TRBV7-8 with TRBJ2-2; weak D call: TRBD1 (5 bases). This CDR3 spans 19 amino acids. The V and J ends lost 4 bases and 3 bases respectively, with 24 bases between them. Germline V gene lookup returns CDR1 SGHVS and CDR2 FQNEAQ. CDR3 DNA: TGTGCCAGCAGCTCGCTGCGCAACTTTTTGGGGCTCCACACCGGGGAGCTGTTTTTT. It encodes CASSSLRNFLGLHTGELFF.

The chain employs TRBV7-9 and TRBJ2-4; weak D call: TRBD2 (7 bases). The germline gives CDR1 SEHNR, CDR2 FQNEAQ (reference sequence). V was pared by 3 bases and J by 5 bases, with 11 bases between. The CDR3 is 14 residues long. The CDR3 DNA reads TGTGCCAGCAGCTTTGGGGGGGCCGAAAACATTCAGTACTTC. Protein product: CASSFGGAENIQYF.

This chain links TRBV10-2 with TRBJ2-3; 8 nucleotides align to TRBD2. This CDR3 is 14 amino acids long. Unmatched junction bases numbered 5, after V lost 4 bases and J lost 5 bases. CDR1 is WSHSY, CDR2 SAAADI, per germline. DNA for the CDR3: TGCGCCAGCAGTGTGGGACTAGTGATAGATACGCAGTATTTT. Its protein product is CASSVGLVIDTQYF.

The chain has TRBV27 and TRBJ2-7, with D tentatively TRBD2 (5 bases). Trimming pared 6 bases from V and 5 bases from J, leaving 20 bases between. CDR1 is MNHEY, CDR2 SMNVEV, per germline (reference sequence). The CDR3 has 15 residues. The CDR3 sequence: CASSPVGSRFHEQYF. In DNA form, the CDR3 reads TGTGCCAGCAGCCCGGTGGGGAGTAGATTCCACGAGCAGTACTTC.

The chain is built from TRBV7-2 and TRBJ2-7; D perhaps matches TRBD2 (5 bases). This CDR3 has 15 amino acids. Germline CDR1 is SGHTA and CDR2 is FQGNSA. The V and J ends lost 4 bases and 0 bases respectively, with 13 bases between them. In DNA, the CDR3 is TGTGCCAGCAGCTCCTGGGAGATAAGCTCCTACGAGCAGTACTTC. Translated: CASSSWEISSYEQYF.

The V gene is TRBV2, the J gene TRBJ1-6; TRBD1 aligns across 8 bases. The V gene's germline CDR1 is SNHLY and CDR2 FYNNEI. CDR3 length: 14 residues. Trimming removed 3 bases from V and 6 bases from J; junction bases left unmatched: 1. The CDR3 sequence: CASSDDRGNSPLHF. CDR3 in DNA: TGTGCCAGCAGTGATGACAGGGGTAATTCACCCCTCCACTTT. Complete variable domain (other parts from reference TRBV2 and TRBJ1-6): EPEVTQTPSHQVTQMGQEVILRCVPISNHLYFYWYRQILGQKVEFLVSFYNNEISEKSEIFDDQFSVERPDGSNFTLKIRSTKLEDSAMYFCASSDDRGNSPLHFGNGTRLTVT.

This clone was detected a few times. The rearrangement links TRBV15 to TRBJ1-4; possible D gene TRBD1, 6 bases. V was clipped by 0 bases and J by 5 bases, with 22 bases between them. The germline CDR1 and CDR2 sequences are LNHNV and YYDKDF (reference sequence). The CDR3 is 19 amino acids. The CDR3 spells CATSRDPFGTGQKNEKLFF. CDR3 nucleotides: TGTGCCACCAGCAGAGATCCCTTCGGTACAGGACAGAAGAATGAAAAACTGTTTTTT. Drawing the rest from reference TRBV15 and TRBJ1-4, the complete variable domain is DAMVIQNPRYQVTQFGKPVTLSCSQTLNHNVMYWYQQKSSQAPKLLFHYYDKDFNNEADTPDNFQSRRPNTSFCFLDIRSPGLGDTAMYLCATSRDPFGTGQKNEKLFFGSGTQLSVL.

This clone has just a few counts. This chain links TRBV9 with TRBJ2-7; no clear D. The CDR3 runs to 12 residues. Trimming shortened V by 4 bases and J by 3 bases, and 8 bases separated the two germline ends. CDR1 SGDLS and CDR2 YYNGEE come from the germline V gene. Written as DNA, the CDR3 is TGTGCCAGCAGCTTTACAGACTACGAGCAGTACTTC. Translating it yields CASSFTDYEQYF.